The rows below give T cell receptor beta chains drawn from one sample of a study of identical twins. TCRdb recomputed calls from the 5' RACE reads with MiXCR, one row per CDR3 protein. The sample consists of some 570,000 distinct CDR3 sequences, around 24% of them appearing once. This same sample was also part of a study on yellow fever vaccine responses in identical twins.

The sample taken for sequencing was CD4+ T cells sorted from blood. These TCRs come from a woman younger than 30 in good health. Each CDR3 is given with its conserved first and last residue. A D gene is named only where the DNA matches it firmly. Not all rows give a size; the values are once, few, many and, for expanded clones, a class.

clone size,J gene,D gene,V gene,CDR3 DNA,CDR3 protein
-,TRBJ2-3,-,TRBV20-1,TGCAGTGCTAGAGCTCTAGGTGGTTCGGATACGCAGTATTTT,CSARALGGSDTQYF
-,TRBJ2-5,TRBD1,TRBV28,TGTGCCAGCAGCCGAAGGTCAGGGGGCCTGAGGGAGACCCAGTACTTC,CASSRRSGGLRETQYF
once,TRBJ2-3,TRBD2,TRBV20-1,TGCAGTGCTTGGACTAGTATGAATCCAGATACGCAGTATTTT,CSAWTSMNPDTQYF
-,TRBJ1-2,-,TRBV5-5,TGTGCCAGCAGCTTGAACGGAGACTATGGCTACACCTTC,CASSLNGDYGYTF
few,TRBJ2-2,-,TRBV5-1,TGCGCCAGCAGCTTGTCCTCCCGACAGGTGAACACCGGGGAGCTGTTTTTT,CASSLSSRQVNTGELFF
-,TRBJ2-7,-,TRBV5-1,TGCGCCAGCAGCTCTCTCTCCCACGGGCCTTACGAGCAGTACTTC,CASSSLSHGPYEQYF
few,TRBJ2-1,TRBD2,TRBV15,TGTGCCACCAGCAGAGAGGGTCAAGCGGGAAGGTACAATGAGCAGTTCTTC,CATSREGQAGRYNEQFF
-,TRBJ2-7,TRBD2,TRBV18,TGTGCCAGCTCACCAGGTTCTAGCGGGACTACCTACGAGCAGTACTTC,CASSPGSSGTTYEQYF
-,TRBJ2-7,TRBD2,TRBV15,TGTGCCACCAGCAGAGTCTTCGCGGGGTTAGCGGGGTCCAACAGACTAGGCGAGCAGTACTTC,CATSRVFAGLAGSNRLGEQYF
-,TRBJ2-3,-,TRBV11-2,TGTGCCAGCACCGGACCCCGACGAACAGATACGCAGTATTTT,CASTGPRRTDTQYF
-,TRBJ1-6,-,TRBV5-1,TGCGCCAGCTCTAACCGGACCGGTGGTGGTTCACCCCTCCACTTT,CASSNRTGGGSPLHF
-,TRBJ2-2,TRBD1,TRBV19,TGTGCCAGCGCCCCGAGAGACAGGGCCCCCGGGGAGCTGTTTTTT,CASAPRDRAPGELFF
-,TRBJ2-2,-,TRBV20-1,TGCAGTGCTAGCGGGATTACCGGGGAGCTGTTTTTT,CSASGITGELFF
-,TRBJ1-4,-,TRBV6-5,TGTGCCAGCAGTATCGATTGGGGGGCCGGGTATGAAAAACTGTTTTTT,CASSIDWGAGYEKLFF